This entry features one TCR beta chain sequence. The target of this receptor is not known. Nothing much larger sits one base from this clone, and base qualities are not available. The data were obtained in a study of radiation and T cells in renal cell carcinoma (TCRdb year 2020). Study-level background: In total, 50 to 60 samples, comprising 26 tumors and some 27 peripheral blood samples, were subjected to TCR beta sequencing. The final blood draw took place at 4 weeks after radiation, the same time as nephrectomy. Across all 50 or so samples, around 4,000,000 unique CDR3 nucleotide sequences, encoding 2,658,974 unique CDR3 amino acid sequences, were identified.

Sample time point, as interpreted from the label and publication: blood 4 weeks post-SBRT, at nephrectomy. The meaning of the sample's treatment or condition label: 15 Gy SBRT to primary tumor, nephrectomy 4 weeks later. The samples were obtained from a clinical trial, where primary renal cell carcinomas were treated with 15 Gy stereotactic body radiation therapy and then removed by nephrectomy 4 weeks afterward. To track tumor-enriched clonotypes, serial peripheral blood was sampled from radiation-treated patients at baseline and at 2 weeks and 4 weeks after SBRT. Every patient's renal cell carcinoma showed clear cell pathology. The QIAamp DNA Blood Mini Kit (Qiagen) was used to prepare genomic DNA for TCR sequencing. The analyses included just those samples that passed every quality control check. The research as a whole found: Blood repertoire dynamics were not followed beyond 4 weeks after treatment. The single-armed trial design could not address effects of radiation dose or scheduling on the TCR repertoire. In blood, the top tumor clonotypes increased between baseline and 2 weeks post-radiation and then shrank by 4 weeks, which suggests that tumor-resident clones expanded only transiently. No pretreatment tumor biopsies were available, so the baseline intratumoral presence of clonotypes could not be determined.

The immunoSEQ kit was used, according to the manufacturer's recommendations, to generate TCR beta libraries from genomic DNA. Library preparation used a first multiplex PCR with proprietary primers, then a second PCR adding unique barcodes, with bead cleanups after each round. A positive control reaction and a negative control reaction, both provided in the kit, were run with every batch of samples. The final libraries underwent checking on an Agilent 4200 TapeStation D1000 ScreenTape, volumetric pooling, and quantification by qPCR. Sequencing was performed on an Illumina NextSeq500 using a MidOutput 150-cycle cartridge, with 156 Read1 cycles, 15 Index1 cycles, and the kit custom primers. The pooled library was loaded at around 0.93 pM with about 20% PhiX control spiked in. The original pipeline was this. Vendor-processed data were analyzed in R, and a clonotype was defined as all T cells sharing the same CDR3 nucleotide sequence. In the clone abundance analyses, frequencies in each sample were normalized to that sample's 10,000 most abundant clones. Public T cell clones, averaging fewer than five per sample, were removed before analysis. A difference in abundance of at least 32-fold between compartments was used to define tumor-enriched and baseline blood-enriched clonotypes. A beta-binomial differential abundance model was used to identify clonotypes that expanded or contracted between blood time points. Similarity between tumor and blood repertoires was quantified using the Baroni-Urbani and Buser coefficient, and groups were compared with two-tailed Wilcoxon tests in R. Drawn from immuneACCESS, this table holds only the in-frame rearrangements with V and J called that TCRdb kept. Clones are partly lost; checked studies trace under half to an unresolved V gene and leave the rest unexplained. The DNA was the basis for D and trimming; V, J and clone size are from that table. The sample table contains about 40,000 clones; only one count was recorded for about 82% of them. The ten top clones hold 25% to 35% of the sample.

V is cut by 6 bases and J by 5 bases, and the space between the germline ends is 22 bases. The CDR3 spans 16 residues, from the cysteine through the phenylalanine. CDR3 DNA is the only sequence kept; it has 48 bases, read in frame from the first base. As encoded in the germline V gene, CDR1 is KGHSH while CDR2 is LQKENI. The clonotype originates from a woman aged 70-85 years with renal cell carcinoma. The specimen comprised blood, sampled from a patient whose treatment included radiotherapy and nephrectomy. This chain joins TRBV18 to TRBJ2-5, with a weak D call of TRBD1 (5 bases match). Here the CDR3 is given as CASSHRAGAIDETQYF. The DNA sequence is given as TGTGCCAGCTCCCATAGGGCTGGGGCAATAGATGAGACCCAGTACTTC.